Shown below are 20 T cell receptor beta chains from a single sample sequenced in a study of shared clonotypes between healthy human individuals. The protocol was immunoSEQ multiplex PCR, while the TCRdb copy is restricted to in-frame clones and leaves out a portion. The sample includes fewer than 650,000 clones, around 77% seen only once; the top ten take around 12%. Input material: PBMCs. The receptors derive from a woman aged 40 to 50 in good health. Some clones in this sample may be carry-over from other donors' samples.

The V gene is TRBV9, the J gene TRBJ2-1; D is unresolved. The CDR3 runs to 14 residues. Trimming removed 2 bases from V and 2 bases from J, with 8 bases in between. The V gene's germline CDR1 is SGDLS and CDR2 YYNGEE. Here the CDR3 DNA reads TGTGCCAGCAGCGTGGCTACAACCTACAATGAGCAGTTCTTC. This gives the protein CASSVATTYNEQFF.

The V gene is TRBV7-6, the J gene TRBJ2-3; TRBD2 is a possible D gene (5 bases). V was cut by 1 base and J by 5 bases, with 22 bases left in between. This CDR3 spans 18 amino acids. The V gene's germline CDR1 is SGHVS and CDR2 FNYEAQ. CDR3 sequence: CASSLEPYGLHQRDTQYF. CDR3 DNA: TGTGCCAGCAGCTTAGAACCGTACGGACTTCACCAAAGAGATACGCAGTATTTT. Combining the CDR3 with reference TRBV7-6 and TRBJ2-3 gives the whole variable domain GAGVSQSPRYKVTKRGQDVALRCDPISGHVSLYWYRQALGQGPEFLTYFNYEAQQDKSGLPNDRFSAERPEGSISTLTIQRTEQRDSAMYRCASSLEPYGLHQRDTQYFGPGTRLTVL.

This clone appeared a single time. This chain connects TRBV18 to TRBJ2-3; no clear D gene. Trimming removed 0 bases at V and 4 bases at J, with 17 bases between. CDR3 length: 17 residues. Germline CDR1 and CDR2: KGHSH and LQKENI. Written as DNA, the CDR3 is TGTGCCAGCTCACCACCGTTCGGTGGGAACAAGCCAGATACGCAGTATTTT. Translation: CASSPPFGGNKPDTQYF.

The CDR3 spells CASSPGIGTGTSEQYF. In nucleotides, the CDR3 is TGTGCCAGCTCACCAGGGATCGGGACAGGGACGTCTGAGCAGTACTTC. V gene TRBV18 combines with J gene TRBJ2-7, with TRBD1 identical over 9 bases. The CDR3 extends over 16 amino acids. The germline CDR1 and CDR2 sequences are KGHSH and LQKENI. J was trimmed by 7 bases and V by 2 bases; bases with no gene match: 12.

At least ten counts were recorded for this clone. The rearrangement joins TRBV10-2 to TRBJ2-3; D remains ambiguous. V gave up 4 bases and J gave up 3 bases, with 11 bases separating them. The length of the CDR3 is 14 residues. Germline assignment: CDR1 WSHSY and CDR2 SAAADI. The CDR3, as DNA: TGCGCCAGCAGTGTAACCAGTCTGACAGATACGCAGTATTTT. It codes for CASSVTSLTDTQYF.

V is TRBV28 and J is TRBJ2-1; maybe TRBD2 (5 bases). The V and J ends lost 5 bases and 11 bases respectively, with 19 bases between them. Germline V gene data show CDR1 as MDHEN and CDR2 as SYDVKM. The CDR3 has 14 residues. CDR3 residues: CASSPGLGGSKQFF. The CDR3, as DNA: TGTGCCAGCAGTCCCGGACTTGGTGGATCTAAGCAGTTCTTC.

To note about this clone: Additional DNA sequences in this sample encode the identical CDR3. This rearrangement joins TRBV7-9 to TRBJ2-5; D unclear. V gave up 5 bases and J gave up 5 bases, with 9 bases separating them. Germline CDR1 is SEHNR and CDR2 is FQNEAQ (reference sequence). The CDR3 is 12 residues long. The CDR3 sequence: CASSLIGETQYF. The CDR3 nucleotides are TGTGCCAGCAGCCTTATTGGGGAGACCCAGTACTTC.

The chain has TRBV5-1 and TRBJ1-1; 7 bases line up with TRBD1. Germline CDR1 SGHRS, CDR2 YFSETQ. The CDR3 covers 15 residues. J lost 1 base, V lost 4 bases, and 7 bases had no gene match. The CDR3 nucleotides read TGCGCCAGCAGCCAGACAGGGAACCGGAACACTGAAGCTTTCTTT. It yields the protein CASSQTGNRNTEAFF.

The chain couples TRBV18 to TRBJ2-7; D is possibly TRBD2 (6 bases). Trimming shortened V by 7 bases and J by 0 bases, and 10 bases separated the two germline ends. This CDR3 comprises 13 residues. CDR1 is KGHSH and CDR2 is LQKENI in the germline V gene. The CDR3 reads CASLAADSYEQYF. The CDR3 DNA is TGTGCCAGCTTAGCGGCCGACTCCTACGAGCAGTACTTC.

V and J are TRBV5-6 and TRBJ1-2; 9 nucleotides align to TRBD1. Trimming removed 5 bases from V and 4 bases from J; junction bases left unmatched: 6. The germline V gene encodes CDR1 SGHDT and CDR2 YYEEEE. The CDR3 has 14 residues. The CDR3 region has the DNA TGTGCCAGCAGGAACAGGGGGCGCACCTATGGCTACACCTTC. Translated, it gives CASRNRGRTYGYTF.

The chain carries TRBV11-2 and TRBJ2-7, with D perhaps given as TRBD1 or TRBD2 (6 bases each). V was shortened by 0 bases and J by 7 bases, with 10 bases between the two germline ends. The CDR3 covers 13 residues. Per germline, CDR1 SGHAT and CDR2 FQNNGV. DNA for the CDR3: TGTGCCAGCAGCTTAGATCGGGGGCTTGAGCAGTACTTC. It translates to CASSLDRGLEQYF.

This clone was seen more than once but under ten times. The rearrangement joins TRBV18 to TRBJ1-4; D call uncertain. With 2 bases removed from V and 5 bases from J, the gap between germline ends came to 15 bases. Germline lookup yields CDR1 KGHSH and CDR2 LQKENI. This CDR3 comprises 16 residues. The CDR3 DNA reads as TGTGCCAGCTCACCAGGGGTTTCGACTGGGAATGAAAAACTGTTTTTT. Its protein product is CASSPGVSTGNEKLFF.

The rearrangement links TRBV29-1 to TRBJ2-2; 7 positions agree with TRBD1. The CDR3 contains 13 residues. J gave up 7 bases and V 4 bases, and 6 bases lay outside the gene matches. Germline-derived CDR1 and CDR2 are SQVTM and ANQGSEA. Here the CDR3 reads CSVGQGKDGELFF. The CDR3 coding sequence is TGCAGCGTTGGACAGGGAAAGGACGGGGAGCTGTTTTTT.

V is TRBV4-2 and J is TRBJ1-1, with D perhaps matching TRBD1 (6 bases). CDR1 LGHNA and CDR2 YNFKEQ come from the germline V gene. The CDR3 is 17 residues long. The germline V and J ends were trimmed by 0 bases and 1 base, with 15 bases remaining between them. CDR3 nucleotide sequence: TGTGCCAGCAGCCAAGATTTTTGGACAGCGACGAACACTGAAGCTTTCTTT. This gives the protein CASSQDFWTATNTEAFF.

The rearrangement uses TRBV28 and TRBJ2-7; 7 bases align to TRBD1. Germline V gene data show CDR1 as MDHEN and CDR2 as SYDVKM. V dropped 6 bases and J dropped 7; count of bases not matched to a gene: 9. The CDR3 length is 13 residues. The CDR3 is CASRVEQGQEQYF. CDR3 DNA sequence: TGTGCCAGCAGAGTGGAACAGGGACAGGAGCAGTACTTC.

The V gene is TRBV6-1, the J gene TRBJ2-1; TRBD2 agrees at 12 bases. Germline CDR1 and CDR2: MNHNS and SASEGT. This CDR3 is built from 15 residues. Trimming at V came to 6 bases and at J to 4 bases, leaving 4 bases not matched to a gene. The CDR3 region is CASRNLAGGYNEQFF. CDR3 in DNA: TGTGCCAGCAGGAACCTAGCGGGAGGGTACAATGAGCAGTTCTTC.

As for this clone: A single base is all that separates this from a far larger clone, so a read error is likely. The chain is built from TRBV4-1 and TRBJ2-4; unclear D gene. Germline V gene data show CDR1 as MGHRA and CDR2 as YSYEKL. V was clipped by 4 bases and J by 1 base, with 11 bases between them. CDR3 length: 15 amino acids. CDR3 amino acids: CASSRGLVAKNIQYF. The CDR3 nucleotides read TGCGCCAGCAGCCGAGGCCTCGTGGCCAAAAACATTCAGTACTTC.

This sequence joins TRBV7-3 and TRBJ2-7; tentative D call: TRBD2 (6 bases). Germline values: CDR1 SGHTA, CDR2 FQGTGA. The CDR3 runs to 12 residues. Trimming shortened V by 4 bases and J by 6 bases, and 10 bases separated the two germline ends. CDR3 amino acids: CASSSPGSEQYF. In DNA, the CDR3 is TGTGCCAGCAGCTCCCCCGGGAGCGAGCAGTACTTC.

This chain joins TRBV10-2 and TRBJ2-1; maybe TRBD2 (6 bases). There are 17 residues in the CDR3. The V gene's germline CDR1 is WSHSY and CDR2 SAAADI. The ends were cut back, 3 bases at V and 3 bases at J, with 18 bases in the middle. CDR3 residues: CASSDNGGASYYNEQFF. DNA of the CDR3: TGCGCCAGCAGTGATAACGGGGGAGCTTCTTACTACAATGAGCAGTTCTTC.

This chain links TRBV7-6 with TRBJ1-5; perhaps TRBD1 as D (5 bases). This CDR3 contains 15 residues. The germline CDR1 and CDR2 sequences are SGHVS and FNYEAQ. Trimming removed 1 base from V and 7 bases from J, with 14 bases in between. CDR3 DNA sequence: TGTGCCAGCAGCTTAGGGGGACGGGGAAAACAGCCCCAGCATTTT. It is translated as CASSLGGRGKQPQHF.